Presented here are 31 T cell receptor beta chains from one specimen sequenced in a study of CD8+ T cells in alopecia areata. Treatment reported: oral pan-JAK inhibitor, 5-10 mg twice daily. RNA, once extracted, was reverse transcribed into cDNA for use as the sequencing template. The method was immunoSEQ multiplex PCR; TCRdb's version includes in-frame clones alone and lacks a portion of them. Of some 190,000 clones listed, 51% are singletons. The sequences come from CD8+ T cells sorted from blood, collected between weeks 51 and 52, from a patient treated with tofacitinib. The receptors come from a human donor with alopecia areata.

V is TRBV11-1 and J is TRBJ1-4, with D perhaps matching TRBD1 (5 bases). V dropped 1 base and J dropped 6 bases, with 15 bases sitting between them. This CDR3 has 16 residues. The V gene's germline CDR1 is SGHAT and CDR2 FQDESV (reference sequence). CDR3: CASSLDVFQGDEKLFF. CDR3 bases: TGTGCCAGCAGCTTAGACGTGTTCCAGGGAGATGAAAAACTGTTTTTT.

V gene TRBV5-1 combines with J gene TRBJ2-7; perhaps TRBD2 as D (6 bases). Germline V lookup: CDR1 SGHRS, CDR2 YFSETQ. Trimming removed 0 bases at V and 5 bases at J, with 12 bases between. This CDR3 comprises 14 residues. The CDR3 sequence: CASSLGIGGNEQYF. For the CDR3, the DNA is TGCGCCAGCAGCTTGGGAATCGGAGGGAACGAGCAGTACTTC.

A few counts support this clone. The V gene is TRBV14, the J gene TRBJ2-5, with 8 positions matching TRBD1. The germline CDR1 and CDR2 sequences are SGHDN and FVKESK. The CDR3 spans 16 residues. Unmatched junction bases numbered 8, after V lost 0 bases and J lost 5 bases. The CDR3 reads CASSQEGQGAGETQYF. CDR3 nucleotide sequence: TGTGCCAGCAGCCAAGAAGGGCAGGGGGCCGGCGAGACCCAGTACTTC. The full variable domain, completed using reference TRBV14 and TRBJ2-5, is EAGVTQFPSHSVIEKGQTVTLRCDPISGHDNLYWYRRVMGKEIKFLLHFVKESKQDESGMPNNRFLAERTGGTYSTLKVQPAELEDSGVYFCASSQEGQGAGETQYFGPGTRLLVL.

CDR3 region: CASSSGQGQPQHF. CDR3 nucleotides: TGTGCCAGCAGCTCCGGTCAAGGTCAGCCCCAGCATTTT. The chain joins TRBV5-6 to TRBJ1-5, with D hard to call. The V end was cut by 3 bases, the J end by 6 bases, with 10 bases between. The CDR3 contains 13 residues. Germline-derived CDR1 and CDR2 are SGHDT and YYEEEE.

The J gene is TRBJ2-7, the V gene TRBV27; D not certain. V lost 5 bases and J lost 3, with 11 bases in between. This CDR3 comprises 13 residues. Germline CDR1 MNHEY, CDR2 SMNVEV (reference sequence). The CDR3 region has the DNA TGTGCCAGCAGTAACCACTTCAGCTACGAGCAGTACTTC. Translation: CASSNHFSYEQYF.

The CDR3 sequence is CASSLEGGIGEQYF. CDR3 coding DNA: TGCGCCAGCAGCTTGGAAGGGGGCATTGGCGAGCAGTACTTC. V usage is TRBV5-1 and J usage is TRBJ2-7; the match to TRBD1 covers 7 bases. The ends lost 0 bases at V and 6 bases at J; junction bases unmatched: 6. This CDR3 contains 14 residues. Germline V gene data show CDR1 as SGHRS and CDR2 as YFSETQ.

This clone came up a few times. The chain links TRBV7-3 to TRBJ1-2; a weak D match, TRBD1 (5 bases). V was clipped by 5 bases and J by 4 bases, with 11 bases between them. From germline, CDR1 is SGHTA and CDR2 FQGTGA. The CDR3 has 13 amino acids. In DNA form, the CDR3 reads TGTGCCAGCAGCGGGGACTCCCGCTATGGCTACACCTTC. The encoded protein is CASSGDSRYGYTF.

This clone came up a few times. V usage is TRBV27 and J usage is TRBJ2-2; no clear D gene. CDR3 length: 14 amino acids. Per the germline V gene, CDR1 is MNHEY and CDR2 is SMNVEV (reference sequence). V was pared by 4 bases and J by 5 bases, with 11 bases between. The CDR3 DNA sequence: TGTGCCAGCAGTTCCCCTTGGGGTACCGGGGAGCTGTTTTTT. Translation: CASSSPWGTGELFF.

This clone was seen more than once but under ten times. This sequence joins TRBV7-8 and TRBJ1-1; tentatively, D is TRBD1 (5 bases). V lost 5 bases and J 0 bases, leaving 19 bases between the germline ends. Per germline, CDR1 SGHVS and CDR2 FQNEAQ. This CDR3 comprises 17 residues. CDR3 protein: CASSHSGTPKMNTEAFF. DNA of the CDR3: TGTGCCAGCAGCCACTCTGGGACTCCAAAGATGAACACTGAAGCTTTCTTT.

CDR3 region: CASSAGGWGSYNEQFF. The CDR3 DNA reads TGTGCCAGCAGCGCAGGGGGTTGGGGTTCCTACAATGAGCAGTTCTTC. J is TRBJ2-1 and V is TRBV9; 7 bases match TRBD1. Losses at the gene ends were 3 bases for V and 1 base for J; bases not matched to a gene: 7. The germline V gene encodes CDR1 SGDLS and CDR2 YYNGEE. The CDR3 loop spans 16 amino acids.

The chain is built from TRBV1 and TRBJ2-5; the table's D call TRBD2 went unverified against the DNA. TRBV1 represents a pseudogene. The CDR3 is 15 amino acids. The CDR3 region is CTSSQEPGVQETQYF. CDR3 DNA: TGCACCAGCAGCCAAGAGCCCGGGGTTCAAGAGACCCAGTACTTC.

The chain employs TRBV27 and TRBJ2-3; D remains unclear. The CDR3 is 15 amino acids. V lost 3 bases to trimming and J lost 0 bases, with 10 bases between them. Germline values: CDR1 MNHEY, CDR2 SMNVEV (reference sequence). For the CDR3, the DNA is TGTGCCAGCAGTTTGTCGGCAGTGAGCACAGATACGCAGTATTTT. It is translated as CASSLSAVSTDTQYF.

The CDR3 DNA reads as TGTGCCAGTAGTATCTGGCGGGCCACTGAAGCTTTCTTT. This sequence encodes CASSIWRATEAFF. V gene TRBV19 combines with J gene TRBJ1-1; D is ambiguous. CDR1 is LNHDA and CDR2 is SQIVND in the germline V gene (reference sequence). Trimming shortened V by 3 bases and J by 4 bases, and 9 bases separated the two germline ends. The CDR3 runs 13 residues. Combining the CDR3 with reference TRBV19 and TRBJ1-1 gives the whole variable domain DGGITQSPKYLFRKEGQNVTLSCEQNLNHDAMYWYRQDPGQGLRLIYYSQIVNDFQKGDIAEGYSVSREKKESFPLTVTSAQKNPTAFYLCASSIWRATEAFFGQGTRLTVV.

This chain connects TRBV27 to TRBJ2-7; D is perhaps TRBD2 (5 bases). Between the trimmed V and J ends, which lost 3 bases and 6 bases, there was a span of 12 bases. The germline gives CDR1 MNHEY, CDR2 SMNVEV (reference sequence). CDR3 size: 13 residues. CDR3 coding DNA: TGTGCCAGCAGTTTTAACTCGAGGGCCGAGCAGTACTTC. Translating it yields CASSFNSRAEQYF.

The V call is TRBV5-6, the J call TRBJ2-7; D might be TRBD1 (5 bases). Germline CDR1 SGHDT, CDR2 YYEEEE. The CDR3 sequence is 13 residues long. The ends were cut back, 0 bases at V and 2 bases at J, with 6 bases in the middle. This CDR3 is CASSLVRAYEQYF. The DNA of the CDR3 is TGTGCCAGCAGCTTGGTCAGGGCCTACGAGCAGTACTTC. The full variable domain, with the rest looked up from reference TRBV5-6 and TRBJ2-7, is DAGVTQSPTHLIKTRGQQVTLRCSPKSGHDTVSWYQQALGQGPQFIFQYYEEEERQRGNFPDRFSGHQFPNYSSELNVNALLLGDSALYLCASSLVRAYEQYFGPGTRLTVT.

This clone was seen only a few times. This chain uses TRBV30 with TRBJ1-6; no reliable D call. This CDR3 has 14 amino acids. Germline loops: CDR1 GTSNPN, CDR2 SVGIG (reference sequence). V shed 0 bases and J shed 10 bases, with 13 bases lying between them. The CDR3 DNA sequence: TGTGCCTGGAGTGTACAGCGCCCTTGGTCACCCCTCCACTTT. Protein product: CAWSVQRPWSPLHF.

This clone was detected once. A much larger clone lies a single base off, so this may be a read error. The chain joins TRBV5-6 to TRBJ2-1; possible D gene TRBD2, 6 bases. V was cut by 4 bases and J by 0 bases, with 8 bases left in between. The CDR3 contains 14 residues. Germline V CDR1 and CDR2: SGHDT, YYEEEE. CDR3 in DNA: TGTGCCAGCAGCGCGGGACTCTCCTACAATGAGCAGTTCTTC. Its protein product is CASSAGLSYNEQFF. The full variable domain, its missing parts supplied by reference TRBV5-6 and TRBJ2-1, is DAGVTQSPTHLIKTRGQQVTLRCSPKSGHDTVSWYQQALGQGPQFIFQYYEEEERQRGNFPDRFSGHQFPNYSSELNVNALLLGDSALYLCASSAGLSYNEQFFGPGTRLTVL.

This sequence joins TRBV11-2 and TRBJ2-7; 8 positions agree with TRBD1. CDR1 SGHAT and CDR2 FQNNGV come from the germline V gene. J gave up 7 bases and V 3 bases, and 8 bases lay outside the gene matches. The CDR3 spans 14 residues. Here the CDR3 reads CASSFRGLATEQYF. The CDR3 region has the DNA TGTGCCAGCAGCTTCAGGGGGCTCGCGACGGAGCAGTACTTC.

This clone was seen once. This rearrangement joins TRBV19 to TRBJ1-5, with 7 bases lining up with TRBD1. V trimming: 5 bases; J trimming: 5 bases; junction bases outside the gene matches: 9. The germline gives CDR1 LNHDA, CDR2 SQIVND (reference sequence). This CDR3 is built from 15 residues. For the CDR3, the DNA is TGTGCCAGTAGTTGGGACAGCTTGATTTATCAGCCCCAGCATTTT. Its protein is CASSWDSLIYQPQHF.

The chain carries TRBV4-2 and TRBJ2-7, with 8 bases fitting TRBD1. There are 15 residues in the CDR3. V lost 7 bases to trimming and J lost 0 bases; unmatched junction nucleotides: 8. Germline assignment: CDR1 LGHNA and CDR2 YNFKEQ. DNA for the CDR3: TGTGCCAGCACCTCAGGACAGGGTTCCTCCTACGAGCAGTACTTC. It codes for CASTSGQGSSYEQYF.

V gene TRBV4-1 combines with J gene TRBJ1-1; TRBD1 matches 7 bases. Per germline, CDR1 MGHRA and CDR2 YSYEKL. The length of the CDR3 is 16 residues. Losses at the gene ends were 1 base for V and 0 bases for J; bases not matched to a gene: 5. The CDR3 DNA sequence: TGCGCCAGCAGCCAAGTCCCGGACAGGTTGAACACTGAAGCTTTCTTT. This sequence encodes CASSQVPDRLNTEAFF.

The chain links TRBV5-1 to TRBJ1-2; D ambiguous. The germline V gene encodes CDR1 SGHRS and CDR2 YFSETQ. The CDR3 runs 15 residues. The V gene lost 0 bases and the J gene lost 8 bases, with 17 bases spanning the gap. Here the CDR3 DNA reads TGCGCCAGCAGCTTGGATCGGCAGTCAACGTGGGGCTACACCTTC. This translates into CASSLDRQSTWGYTF.

This chain joins TRBV23-1 and TRBJ1-1, with D hard to call. TRBV23-1 is assigned to the ORF class and has an uncertain function. The germline V and J ends were trimmed by 2 bases and 0 bases, with 10 bases remaining between them. The CDR3 length is 15 residues. In DNA form, the CDR3 reads TGCGCCAGCAGTCAAAAAGGCCGGATGAACACTGAAGCTTTCTTT. Encoded protein: CASSQKGRMNTEAFF.

A few counts support this clone. The chain is built from TRBV9 and TRBJ2-3, with TRBD2 matching 7 bases. The germline gives CDR1 SGDLS, CDR2 YYNGEE. This CDR3 is 15 amino acids long. V gave up 1 base and J gave up 0 bases; unmatched junction bases: 2. The CDR3: CASSVNGRSTDTQYF. The CDR3 DNA follows: TGTGCCAGCAGCGTAAACGGGAGGAGCACAGATACGCAGTATTTT.

The V gene is TRBV7-8, the J gene TRBJ1-6; 7 bases fit TRBD1. Germline trimming cut 3 bases from V and 13 bases from J; bases unmatched to any gene: 6. This CDR3 is 13 amino acids long. CDR1 and CDR2 (germline): SGHVS, FQNEAQ. The CDR3 sequence: CASSFTGVLPLHF. CDR3 DNA sequence: TGTGCCAGCAGCTTTACAGGGGTTTTGCCCCTCCACTTT.

This clone was picked up a small number of times. J is TRBJ2-7 and V is TRBV7-2; weak D call: TRBD2 (5 bases). This CDR3 comprises 14 residues. Germline-derived CDR1 and CDR2 are SGHTA and FQGNSA. Trimming removed 1 base from V and 6 bases from J, with 13 bases in between. The CDR3 loop reads CASSLVRGLVEQYF. The CDR3 DNA reads TGTGCCAGCAGCTTAGTCCGGGGTCTCGTCGAGCAGTACTTC. The variable domain in full, with the rest retrieved from reference TRBV7-2 and TRBJ2-7, is GAGVSQSPSNKVTEKGKDVELRCDPISGHTALYWYRQSLGQGLEFLIYFQGNSAPDKSGLPSDRFSAERTGGSVSTLTIQRTQQEDSAVYLCASSLVRGLVEQYFGPGTRLTVT.

The CDR3 reads CASSAWRGGRNEQFF. CDR3 nucleotide sequence: TGTGCCAGCAGCGCTTGGCGGGGGGGCCGAAATGAGCAGTTCTTC. V and J are TRBV9 and TRBJ2-1; 9 bases line up with TRBD2. Germline trimming cut 3 bases from V and 7 bases from J; bases unmatched to any gene: 8. The CDR3 has 15 amino acids. Germline V gives CDR1 SGDLS, CDR2 YYNGEE.

The V gene is TRBV27, the J gene TRBJ2-7; TRBD1 agrees at 7 bases. V lost 5 bases and J lost 6; bases outside the gene matches: 7. The CDR3 consists of 13 residues. CDR1 is MNHEY, CDR2 SMNVEV, per germline (reference sequence). This chain's CDR3 is CASSHLQGSEQYF. For the CDR3, the DNA is TGTGCCAGCAGTCATCTACAGGGGAGCGAGCAGTACTTC.

The chain has TRBV9 and TRBJ2-6; a weak D match, TRBD2 (6 bases). Trimming took 3 bases from V and 0 from J, leaving 19 bases between them. This CDR3 is 19 amino acids long. Germline CDR1 is SGDLS and CDR2 is YYNGEE. Here the CDR3 reads CASSALFIGDFSGANVLTF. As DNA, the CDR3 is TGTGCCAGCAGCGCTCTCTTTATAGGGGACTTCTCTGGGGCCAACGTCCTGACTTTC. The complete variable domain, with remaining parts taken from reference TRBV9 and TRBJ2-6, reads DSGVTQTPKHLITATGQRVTLRCSPRSGDLSVYWYQQSLDQGLQFLIQYYNGEERAKGNILERFSAQQFPDLHSELNLSSLELGDSALYFCASSALFIGDFSGANVLTFGAGSRLTVL.

V gene TRBV4-3 combines with J gene TRBJ1-4; TRBD1 aligns across 7 bases. The CDR3 contains 15 residues. CDR1 LGHNA and CDR2 YSLEER come from the germline V gene. With 1 base clipped from V and 7 bases from J, the junction kept 6 bases outside the gene matches. CDR3 sequence: CASSQGGQGGEKLFF. The CDR3 coding sequence is TGCGCCAGCAGCCAAGGAGGCCAGGGGGGTGAAAAACTGTTTTTT.

The J gene is TRBJ1-1, the V gene TRBV7-3, with 9 nucleotides matching TRBD1. There are 14 residues in the CDR3. Germline CDR1 SGHTA, CDR2 FQGTGA. Trimming took 5 bases from V and 6 from J; bases not matched to a gene: 7. Here the CDR3 DNA reads TGTGCCAGCAGCGAACAGGGGGCGGGCGCTGAAGCTTTCTTT. Translation: CASSEQGAGAEAFF.